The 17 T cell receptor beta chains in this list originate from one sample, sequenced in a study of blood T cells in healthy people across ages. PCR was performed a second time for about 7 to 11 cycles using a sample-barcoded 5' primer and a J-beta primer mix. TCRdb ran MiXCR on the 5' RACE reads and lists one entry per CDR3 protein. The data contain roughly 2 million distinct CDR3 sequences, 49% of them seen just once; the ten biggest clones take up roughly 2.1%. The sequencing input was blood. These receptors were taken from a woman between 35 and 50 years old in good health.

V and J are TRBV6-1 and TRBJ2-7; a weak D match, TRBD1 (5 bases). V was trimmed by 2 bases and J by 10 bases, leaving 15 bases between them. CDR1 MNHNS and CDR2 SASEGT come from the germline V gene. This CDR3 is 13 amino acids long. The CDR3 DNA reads TGTGCCAGCAGTGAAACGGACAAATCGGCCCAGTACTTC. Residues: CASSETDKSAQYF.

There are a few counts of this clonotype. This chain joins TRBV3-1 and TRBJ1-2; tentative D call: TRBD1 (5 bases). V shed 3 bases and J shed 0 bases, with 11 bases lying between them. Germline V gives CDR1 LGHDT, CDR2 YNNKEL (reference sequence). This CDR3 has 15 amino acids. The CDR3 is CASSHRRGANYGYTF. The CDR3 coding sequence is TGTGCCAGCAGCCACAGAAGGGGAGCTAACTATGGCTACACCTTC.

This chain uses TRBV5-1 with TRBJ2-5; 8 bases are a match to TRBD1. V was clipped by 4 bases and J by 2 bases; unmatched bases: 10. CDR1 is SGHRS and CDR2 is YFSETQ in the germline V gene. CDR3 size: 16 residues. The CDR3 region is CASSPSQDRAQETQYF. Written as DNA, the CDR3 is TGCGCCAGCAGCCCCTCCCAGGACAGGGCTCAAGAGACCCAGTACTTC.

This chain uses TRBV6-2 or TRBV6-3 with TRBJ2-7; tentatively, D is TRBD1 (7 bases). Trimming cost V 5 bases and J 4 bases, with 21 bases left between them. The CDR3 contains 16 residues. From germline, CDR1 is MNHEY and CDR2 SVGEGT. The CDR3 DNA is TGTGCCAGCAGTCCTATTCCCAGGGGGGACGTATACGAGCAGTACTTC. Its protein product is CASSPIPRGDVYEQYF.

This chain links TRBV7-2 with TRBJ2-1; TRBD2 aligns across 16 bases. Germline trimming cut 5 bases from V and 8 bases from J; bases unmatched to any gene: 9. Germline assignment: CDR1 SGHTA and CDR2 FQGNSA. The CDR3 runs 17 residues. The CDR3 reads CASSPPGLAGGRDEQFF. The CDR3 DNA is TGTGCCAGCAGCCCTCCGGGACTAGCGGGGGGGCGGGATGAGCAGTTCTTC. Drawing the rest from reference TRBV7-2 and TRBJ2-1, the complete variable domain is GAGVSQSPSNKVTEKGKDVELRCDPISGHTALYWYRQSLGQGLEFLIYFQGNSAPDKSGLPSDRFSAERTGGSVSTLTIQRTQQEDSAVYLCASSPPGLAGGRDEQFFGPGTRLTVL.

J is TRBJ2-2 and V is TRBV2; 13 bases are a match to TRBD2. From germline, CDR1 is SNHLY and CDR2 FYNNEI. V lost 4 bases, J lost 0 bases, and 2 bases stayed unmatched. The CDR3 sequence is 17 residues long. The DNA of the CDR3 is TGTGCCAGCAGTGCCACTAGCGGGGGGGCGAACACCGGGGAGCTGTTTTTT. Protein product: CASSATSGGANTGELFF.

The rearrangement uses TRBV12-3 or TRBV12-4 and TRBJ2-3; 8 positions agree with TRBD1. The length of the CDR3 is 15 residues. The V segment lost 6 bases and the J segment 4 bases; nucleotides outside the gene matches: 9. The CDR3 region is CASRDTGGRADTQYF. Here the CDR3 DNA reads TGTGCCAGCAGGGATACAGGGGGTAGGGCAGATACGCAGTATTTT.

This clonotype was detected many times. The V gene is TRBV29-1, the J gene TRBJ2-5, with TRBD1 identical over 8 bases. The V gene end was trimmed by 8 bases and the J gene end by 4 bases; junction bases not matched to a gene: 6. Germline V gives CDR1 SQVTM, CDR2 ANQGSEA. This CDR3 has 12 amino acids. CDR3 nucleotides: TGCAGCACAGGACAGGGACCAGAGACCCAGTACTTC. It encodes CSTGQGPETQYF.

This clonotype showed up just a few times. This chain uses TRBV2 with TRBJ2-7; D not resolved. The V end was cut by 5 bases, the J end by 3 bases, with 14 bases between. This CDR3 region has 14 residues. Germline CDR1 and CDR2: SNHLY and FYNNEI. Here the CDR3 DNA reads TGTGCCAGCAGTACGGGCCTCCTCTTCTACGAGCAGTACTTC. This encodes CASSTGLLFYEQYF.

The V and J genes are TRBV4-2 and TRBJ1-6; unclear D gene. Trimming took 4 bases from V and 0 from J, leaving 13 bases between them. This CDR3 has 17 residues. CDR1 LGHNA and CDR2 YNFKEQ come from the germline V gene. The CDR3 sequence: CASSRRSETSYNSPLHF. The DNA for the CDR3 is TGTGCCAGCAGCCGTCGCAGCGAGACCTCCTATAATTCACCCCTCCACTTT.

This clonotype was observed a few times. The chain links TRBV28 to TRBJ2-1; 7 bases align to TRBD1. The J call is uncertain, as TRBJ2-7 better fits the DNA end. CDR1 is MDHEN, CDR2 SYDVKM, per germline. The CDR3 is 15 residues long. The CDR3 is CASSSPGQKYNEQYF. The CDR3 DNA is TGTGCCAGCAGTTCACCGGGACAGAAATACAATGAGCAGTACTTC.

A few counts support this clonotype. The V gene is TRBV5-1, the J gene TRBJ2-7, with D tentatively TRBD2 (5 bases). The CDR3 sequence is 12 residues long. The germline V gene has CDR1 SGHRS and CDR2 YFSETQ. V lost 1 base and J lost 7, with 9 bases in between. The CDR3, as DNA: TGCGCCAGCAGCTTGTCAGCGGAGGAGCAGTACTTC. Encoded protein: CASSLSAEEQYF. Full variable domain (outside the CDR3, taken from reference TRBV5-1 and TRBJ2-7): KAGVTQTPRYLIKTRGQQVTLSCSPISGHRSVSWYQQTPGQGLQFLFEYFSETQRNKGNFPGRFSGRQFSNSRSEMNVSTLELGDSALYLCASSLSAEEQYFGPGTRLTVT.

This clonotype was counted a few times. The CDR3 region has the DNA TGTGCCAGCAGCTTAAGTGGATATGGGGGGCCCCAAGAGACCCAGTACTTC. This gives the protein CASSLSGYGGPQETQYF. V gene TRBV7-2 combines with J gene TRBJ2-5; the D gene could be TRBD1 or TRBD2 (6 bases each). CDR1 is SGHTA and CDR2 is FQGNSA in the germline V gene. The CDR3 is made up of 17 amino acids. The V gene lost 2 bases and the J gene lost 1 base, with 17 bases spanning the gap. Supplemented by reference TRBV7-2 and TRBJ2-5, the full variable domain reads GAGVSQSPSNKVTEKGKDVELRCDPISGHTALYWYRQSLGQGLEFLIYFQGNSAPDKSGLPSDRFSAERTGGSVSTLTIQRTQQEDSAVYLCASSLSGYGGPQETQYFGPGTRLLVL.

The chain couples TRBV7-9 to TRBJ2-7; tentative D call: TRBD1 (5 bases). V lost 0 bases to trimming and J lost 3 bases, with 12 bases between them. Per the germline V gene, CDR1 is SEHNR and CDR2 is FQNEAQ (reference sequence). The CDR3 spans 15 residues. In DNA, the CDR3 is TGTGCCAGCAGCTTAGCGACGGGCAGGGTCTACGAGCAGTACTTC. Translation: CASSLATGRVYEQYF.

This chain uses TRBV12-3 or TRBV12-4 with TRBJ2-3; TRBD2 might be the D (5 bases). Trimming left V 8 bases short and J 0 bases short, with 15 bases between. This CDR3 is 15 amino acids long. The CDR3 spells CASVSGEDSTDTQYF. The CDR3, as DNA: TGTGCCAGCGTGAGCGGAGAAGATAGCACAGATACGCAGTATTTT.

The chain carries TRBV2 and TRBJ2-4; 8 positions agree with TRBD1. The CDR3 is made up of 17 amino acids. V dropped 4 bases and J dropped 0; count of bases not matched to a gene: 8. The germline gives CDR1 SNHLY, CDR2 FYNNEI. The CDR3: CASSGTGQGLAKNIQYF. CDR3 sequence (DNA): TGTGCCAGCAGTGGAACTGGACAGGGACTAGCCAAAAACATTCAGTACTTC.

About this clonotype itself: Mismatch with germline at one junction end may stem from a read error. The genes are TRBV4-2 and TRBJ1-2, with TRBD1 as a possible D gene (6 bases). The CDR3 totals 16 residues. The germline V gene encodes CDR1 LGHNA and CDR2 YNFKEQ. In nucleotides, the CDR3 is TGTGCCAGCAGCCATCTTTCTGGCGACAGGAACTACGGCTACACCTTC. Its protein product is CASSHLSGDRNYGYTF.